The clone carrying this T cell receptor beta chain was counted a single time. Clinical histories supplied by participants themselves formed the basis of cohort assignment. This sample stems from a study of blood T cell repertoires in COVID-19. Background on the study: Sample material is recorded as cDNA or gDNA derived from T cells, B-cell-depleted T cells, or PBMCs.

How the authors handled the data: Estimation of nucleated cell counts was performed using reference gene primer amplification. The repertoire was sequenced with immunoSEQ multiplex PCR; TCRdb's copy has only in-frame clones and lacks some. V and J calls and clone size follow that table, whereas D and trimming were derived from the DNA. The sample comprises some 250,000 clones, roughly 89% of which are singletons, and under 10% rests with the top ten. This clonotype originated in a man aged 35-49 years who had recovered from COVID-19. Input material: PBMCs or T cells enriched from blood (not recorded which).

Here the CDR3 DNA reads TGTGCCAGCAGCTTAGCCGGGACAGGGGGCCCCGGCGAAAAACTGTTTTTT. Its translation is CASSLAGTGGPGEKLFF. This rearrangement joins TRBV7-8 to TRBJ1-4; TRBD1 matches 12 bases. J gave up 8 bases and V 0 bases, and 7 bases lay outside the gene matches. This CDR3 comprises 17 residues. Germline CDR1 reads SGHVS; CDR2 reads FQNEAQ.